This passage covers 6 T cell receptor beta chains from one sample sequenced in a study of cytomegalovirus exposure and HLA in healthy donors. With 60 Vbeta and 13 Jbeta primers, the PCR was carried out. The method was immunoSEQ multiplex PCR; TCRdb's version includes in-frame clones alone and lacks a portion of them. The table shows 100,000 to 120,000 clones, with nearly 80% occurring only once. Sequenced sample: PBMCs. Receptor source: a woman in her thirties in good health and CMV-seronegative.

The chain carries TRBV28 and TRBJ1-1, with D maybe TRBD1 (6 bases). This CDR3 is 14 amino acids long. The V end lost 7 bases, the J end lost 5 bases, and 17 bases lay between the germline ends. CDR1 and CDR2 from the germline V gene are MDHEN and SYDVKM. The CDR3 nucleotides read TGTGCCAGCAAAGTTCGAGGGGGAACGACTGAAGCTTTCTTT. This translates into CASKVRGGTTEAFF.

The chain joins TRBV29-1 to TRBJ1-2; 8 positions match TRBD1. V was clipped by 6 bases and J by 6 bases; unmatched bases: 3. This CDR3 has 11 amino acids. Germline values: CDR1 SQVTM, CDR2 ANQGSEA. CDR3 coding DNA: TGCAGCGTATGGACAGGGCATGGCTACACCTTC. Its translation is CSVWTGHGYTF. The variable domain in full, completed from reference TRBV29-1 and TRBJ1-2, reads SAVISQKPSRDICQRGTSLTIQCQVDSQVTMMFWYRQQPGQSLTLIATANQGSEATYESGFVIDKFPISRPNLTFSTLTVSNMSPEDSSIYLCSVWTGHGYTFGSGTRLTVV.

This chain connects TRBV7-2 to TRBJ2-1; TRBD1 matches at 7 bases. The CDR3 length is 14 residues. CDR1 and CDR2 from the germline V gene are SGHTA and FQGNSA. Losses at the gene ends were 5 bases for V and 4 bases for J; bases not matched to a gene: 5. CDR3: CASSPWTGYNEQFF. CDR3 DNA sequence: TGTGCCAGCAGCCCGTGGACAGGATACAATGAGCAGTTCTTC. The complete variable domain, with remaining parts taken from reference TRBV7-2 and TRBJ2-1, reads GAGVSQSPSNKVTEKGKDVELRCDPISGHTALYWYRQSLGQGLEFLIYFQGNSAPDKSGLPSDRFSAERTGGSVSTLTIQRTQQEDSAVYLCASSPWTGYNEQFFGPGTRLTVL.

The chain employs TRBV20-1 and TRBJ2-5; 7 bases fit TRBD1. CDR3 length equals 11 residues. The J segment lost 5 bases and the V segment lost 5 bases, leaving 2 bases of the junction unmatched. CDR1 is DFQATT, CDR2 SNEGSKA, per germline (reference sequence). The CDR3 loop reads CSAYRGETQYF. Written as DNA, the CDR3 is TGCAGTGCTTACAGGGGTGAGACCCAGTACTTC.

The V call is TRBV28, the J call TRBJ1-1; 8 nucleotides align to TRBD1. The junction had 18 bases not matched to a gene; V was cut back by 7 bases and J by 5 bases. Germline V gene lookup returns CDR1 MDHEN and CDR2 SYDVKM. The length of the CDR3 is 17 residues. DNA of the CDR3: TGTGCCAGCACCCTGGGGTCCGTAGGACAGGGTGGTACTGAAGCTTTCTTT. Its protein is CASTLGSVGQGGTEAFF.

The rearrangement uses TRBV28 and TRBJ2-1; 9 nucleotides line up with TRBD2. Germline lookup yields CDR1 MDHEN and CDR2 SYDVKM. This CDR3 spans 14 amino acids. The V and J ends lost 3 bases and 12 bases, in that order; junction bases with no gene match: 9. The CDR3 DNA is TGTGCCAGCAGTTTTAGATTAGCGGGAGCGGGGCAGTTCTTC. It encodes CASSFRLAGAGQFF.